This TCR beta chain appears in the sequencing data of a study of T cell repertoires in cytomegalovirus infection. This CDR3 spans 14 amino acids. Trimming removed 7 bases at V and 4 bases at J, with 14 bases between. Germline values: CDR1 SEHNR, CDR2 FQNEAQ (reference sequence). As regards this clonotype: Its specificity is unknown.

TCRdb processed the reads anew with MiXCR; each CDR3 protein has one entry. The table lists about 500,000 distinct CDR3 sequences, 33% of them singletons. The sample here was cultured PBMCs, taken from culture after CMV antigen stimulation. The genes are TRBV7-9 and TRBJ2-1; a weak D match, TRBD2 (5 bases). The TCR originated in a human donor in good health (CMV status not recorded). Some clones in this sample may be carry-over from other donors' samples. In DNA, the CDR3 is TGTGCCAGCACTCCCCGGGATCGGTACAATGAGCAGTTCTTC. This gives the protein CASTPRDRYNEQFF.